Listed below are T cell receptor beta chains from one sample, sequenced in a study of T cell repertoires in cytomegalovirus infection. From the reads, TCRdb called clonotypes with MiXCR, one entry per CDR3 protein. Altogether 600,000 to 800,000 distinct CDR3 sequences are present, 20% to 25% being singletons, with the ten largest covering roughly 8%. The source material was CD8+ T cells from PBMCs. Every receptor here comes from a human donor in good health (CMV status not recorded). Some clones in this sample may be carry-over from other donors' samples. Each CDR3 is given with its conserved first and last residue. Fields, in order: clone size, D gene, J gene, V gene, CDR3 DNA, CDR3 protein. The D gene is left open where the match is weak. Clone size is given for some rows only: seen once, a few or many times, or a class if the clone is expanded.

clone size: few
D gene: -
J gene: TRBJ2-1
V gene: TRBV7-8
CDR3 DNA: TGTGCCAGCAGCTTAAAGAGTCCCTTCGGAGACGCTTACAATGAGCAGTTCTTC
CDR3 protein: CASSLKSPFGDAYNEQFF

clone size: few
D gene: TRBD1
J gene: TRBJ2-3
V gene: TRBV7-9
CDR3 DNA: TGTGCCAGCAGCCCCCGGGACAGTTCTTTGGATACGCAGTATTTT
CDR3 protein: CASSPRDSSLDTQYF

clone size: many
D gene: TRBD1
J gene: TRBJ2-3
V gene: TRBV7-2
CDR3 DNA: TGTGCCAGCAGCTTGAACACAGGGGGTGATACAGATACGCAGTATTTT
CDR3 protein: CASSLNTGGDTDTQYF

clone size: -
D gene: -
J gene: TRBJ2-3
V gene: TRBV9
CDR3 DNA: TGTGCCAGCAGCCCGTATCATTCGGGCAGTATCACAGATACGCAGTATTTT
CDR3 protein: CASSPYHSGSITDTQYF

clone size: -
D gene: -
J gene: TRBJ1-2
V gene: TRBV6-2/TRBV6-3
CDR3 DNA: TGTGCCAGCATCCCGGAAGGGAGAGACTATGGCTACACCTTC
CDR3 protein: CASIPEGRDYGYTF

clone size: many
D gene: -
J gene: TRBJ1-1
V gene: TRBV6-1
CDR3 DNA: TGTGCCAGCAGTGAACAAACGAACACTGAAGCTTTCTTT
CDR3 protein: CASSEQTNTEAFF

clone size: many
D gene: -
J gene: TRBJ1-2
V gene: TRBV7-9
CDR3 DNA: TGTGCCAGCACCCTACTCGGGTGGAACTATGGCTACACCTTC
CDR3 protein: CASTLLGWNYGYTF

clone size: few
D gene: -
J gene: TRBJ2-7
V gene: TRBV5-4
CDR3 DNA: TGTGCCAGCAGCTTGGGGATACAGGCCGAGCAGTACTTC
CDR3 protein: CASSLGIQAEQYF

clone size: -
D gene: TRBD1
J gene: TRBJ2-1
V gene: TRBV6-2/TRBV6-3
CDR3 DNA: TGTGCCAGCTCCGACAGGGGAAACTACAATGAGCAGTTCTTC
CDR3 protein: CASSDRGNYNEQFF

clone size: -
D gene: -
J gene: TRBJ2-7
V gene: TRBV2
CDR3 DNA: TGTGCCAGCAGTGAGCTCGAAAGACTGGACGAGCAGTACTTC
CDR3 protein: CASSELERLDEQYF

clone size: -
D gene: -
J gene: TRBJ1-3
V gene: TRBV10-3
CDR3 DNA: TGTGCCATCAGTGACGGTACAGCCAACTCTGGAAACACCATATATTTT
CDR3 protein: CAISDGTANSGNTIYF

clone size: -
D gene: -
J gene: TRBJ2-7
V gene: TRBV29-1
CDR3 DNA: TGCAGCGTTGCCAGGGCCACGTCCTACGAGCAGTACTTC
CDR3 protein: CSVARATSYEQYF

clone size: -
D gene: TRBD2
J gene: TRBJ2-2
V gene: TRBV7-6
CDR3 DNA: TGTGCCAACAGCCTCCTGACTAGCGGCGGGTTGAACACCGGGGAGCTGTTTTTT
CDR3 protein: CANSLLTSGGLNTGELFF

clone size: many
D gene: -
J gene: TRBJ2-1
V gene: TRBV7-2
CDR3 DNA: TGTGCCAGCAGCTTATCCCAGGGTGCAGGAGAGCAGTTCTTC
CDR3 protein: CASSLSQGAGEQFF

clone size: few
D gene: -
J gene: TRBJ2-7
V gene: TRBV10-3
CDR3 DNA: TGTGCCATCAGTGAGTTCCAGGCTGCCCTACGCGAGCAGTACTTC
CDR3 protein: CAISEFQAALREQYF

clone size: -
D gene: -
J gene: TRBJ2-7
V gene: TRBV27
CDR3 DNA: TGTGCCAGCAGTTTATACGGTGAGCAGTACTTC
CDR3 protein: CASSLYGEQYF

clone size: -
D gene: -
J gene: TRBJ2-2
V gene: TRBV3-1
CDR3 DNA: TGTGCCAACAGCCAAGAGGGGACCGGGGAGCTGTTTTTT
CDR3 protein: CANSQEGTGELFF

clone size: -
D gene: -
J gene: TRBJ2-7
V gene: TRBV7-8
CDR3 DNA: TGTGCCAGCAGCTCCCCCAGGGGGGGTCCTGGGGGGGAGCAGTACTTC
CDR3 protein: CASSSPRGGPGGEQYF

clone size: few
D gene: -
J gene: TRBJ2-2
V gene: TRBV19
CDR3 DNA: TGTGCCAGTAGTTGGGCTAGGGGCACCGGGGAGCTGTTTTTT
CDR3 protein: CASSWARGTGELFF

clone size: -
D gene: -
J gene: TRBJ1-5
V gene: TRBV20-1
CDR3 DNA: TGCAGTGCTCTGACAGGTTATAGCAATCAGCCCCAGCATTTT
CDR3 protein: CSALTGYSNQPQHF

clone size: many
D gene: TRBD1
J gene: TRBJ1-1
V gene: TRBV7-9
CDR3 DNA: TGTGCCAGCAGCCCGAGTGGGACAGGGTTGGTGTGGAACACTGAAGCTTTCTTT
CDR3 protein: CASSPSGTGLVWNTEAFF

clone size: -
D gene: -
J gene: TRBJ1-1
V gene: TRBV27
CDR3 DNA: TGTGCCAGCAGTTTTTTCAGCAACACTGAAGCTTTCTTT
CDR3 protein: CASSFFSNTEAFF